This T cell receptor (beta chain) stems from a study of response to subunit inactivated influenza vaccine. TCRdb re-analysed the RT-PCR reads in MiXCR, keeping a single row per CDR3 protein. The repertoire holds 290,000 or so distinct CDR3 sequences, 20% to 25% seen once, with 10% in the top ten. Worth noting for this clonotype: The antigen remains undetermined.

The CDR3 is made up of 15 amino acids. The V gene's germline CDR1 is LGHNA and CDR2 YSLEER. The germline V and J ends were trimmed by 4 bases and 6 bases, with 18 bases remaining between them. General study points: Authors proposed each seasonal influenza vaccination draws in few new T cells.

J is TRBJ1-1 and V is TRBV4-3; TRBD1 is a possible D gene (5 bases). The sample in question was PBMCs from blood, obtained around 22 months after vaccination. The clonotype comes from a man between 50 and 75 years old who received an inactivated influenza vaccine. CDR3 sequence: CASSRSAIGEAEAFF. The CDR3 nucleotides are TGCGCCAGCAGCCGGAGCGCGATAGGGGAGGCTGAAGCTTTCTTT.